The TCR beta chain described here comes from a study of T cell repertoires in cytomegalovirus infection. The trim removed 8 bases at V and 8 bases at J, leaving 14 bases unmatched. The germline V gene encodes CDR1 KGHSH and CDR2 LQKENI. The CDR3 covers 14 residues. TCRdb passed the reads through MiXCR, listing each CDR3 protein once. Of about 310,000 distinct CDR3 sequences detected, roughly 15% appear once; the ten largest clones hold more than 10%. This sequence was found in a human donor in good health (CMV status not recorded). Some clones in this sample may be carry-over from other donors' samples. The gene calls are TRBV18 and TRBJ1-2; 7 bases fit TRBD1. Sequencing was carried out using PBMCs. In DNA, the CDR3 is TGTGCCAGCACCCGGGACAGCCCTGGTAACGGCTACACCTTC. This sequence encodes CASTRDSPGNGYTF.